This T cell receptor (beta chain) was identified during a study of cytomegalovirus exposure and HLA in healthy donors. The primer mix had 60 Vbeta and 13 Jbeta primers. Here immunoSEQ multiplex PCR was the method, and the copy in TCRdb shows in-frame clones only, minus some. Of 150,000 or so clones in the sample, around 66% are singletons; the top ten hold 3%. Sequencing used PBMCs. This clonotype was obtained from a woman between 25 and 40 years old in good health and CMV-seropositive.

The CDR3 DNA is TGTGCCAGCAGCAAGTGGGGCGCGCCGAAACCCTACGAGCAGTACTTC. Amino acid sequence: CASSKWGAPKPYEQYF. The V gene is TRBV21-1, the J gene TRBJ2-7; TRBD1 is taken as the D call from the table, unchecked against the DNA. TRBV21-1 is listed as a pseudogene. The CDR3 sequence is 16 residues long.